This paragraph reports one T cell receptor beta chain. Its specificity is not known. The repertoire was sequenced with immunoSEQ multiplex PCR; TCRdb's copy has only in-frame clones and lacks some. The table records about 210,000 clones, roughly 92% of them present only once. The sample is drawn from a study of T cell responses to AZD1222 COVID-19 vaccine. Study outcomes and limitations: The study identified only a handful of AZD1222 recipients as seropositive at baseline. Vaccine-related CD4 TCRs covered spike, predominating at 160-218 and 743-854. Following two doses of AZD1222, Spike-specific TCR breadth and depth rose.

The germline V gene has CDR1 SGHDT and CDR2 YYEEEE. The CDR3 consists of 13 residues. The V and J ends lost 4 bases and 4 bases respectively, with 11 bases between them. The chain combines TRBV5-6 with TRBJ2-5, with D possibly TRBD2 on 6 matching bases. The source material was peripheral blood, sampled on day 0 of AZD1222 vaccination. The clonotype was recovered from an adult in good health. DNA of the CDR3: TGTGCCAGCAGCCCCGTCGGGAGAGAGACCCAGTACTTC. This translates into CASSPVGRETQYF.